This TCR beta chain came from a study of cytomegalovirus exposure and HLA in healthy donors. Study results and caveats: Many donors carried some public TCRs, although rarity characterized most TCR sequences. Fewer N-insertions than the roughly 630-donor mean were reportedly shown by an Asian-associated ancestry cluster in a later analysis. Later analysis found that TCR beta chains associated with HLA were more clonally expanded than other, equally common chains. Segments of the TCR beta V type were, in most cases, productive about 87% or about 30% of the time in an earlier analysis.

About this clone: The antigen remains undetermined.

This PCR relied on a set of 60 Vbeta primers and 13 Jbeta primers. Method: immunoSEQ multiplex PCR; TCRdb's copy keeps in-frame clones and lacks some. The sample consists of over 100,000 clones, around 76% of them appearing once. The sequence was collected from a male donor in good health and CMV-seronegative. Sequencing used PBMCs.

Here the CDR3 DNA reads TGTGCCAGCAGCTTAGGGACAGGGGTCTACAATGAGCAGTTCTTC. This gives the protein CASSLGTGVYNEQFF. The chain couples TRBV7-8 to TRBJ2-1; 9 bases line up with TRBD1. Germline V gene lookup returns CDR1 SGHVS and CDR2 FQNEAQ. The junction had 1 base not matched to a gene; V was cut back by 1 base and J by 3 bases. The CDR3 sequence is 15 residues long. The full variable domain, completed using reference TRBV7-8 and TRBJ2-1, is GAGVSQSPRYKVAKRGQDVALRCDPISGHVSLFWYQQALGQGPEFLTYFQNEAQLDKSGLPSDRFFAERPEGSVSTLKIQRTQQEDSAVYLCASSLGTGVYNEQFFGPGTRLTVL.